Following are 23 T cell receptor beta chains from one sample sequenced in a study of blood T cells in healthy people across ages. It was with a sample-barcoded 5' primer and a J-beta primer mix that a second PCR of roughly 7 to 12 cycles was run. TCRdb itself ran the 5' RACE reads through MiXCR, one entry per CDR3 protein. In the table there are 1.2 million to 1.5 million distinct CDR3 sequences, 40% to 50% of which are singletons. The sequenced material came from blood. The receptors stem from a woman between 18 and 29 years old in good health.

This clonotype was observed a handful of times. CDR3 loop: CASTYRGQETQYF. The DNA for the CDR3 is TGTGCCAGCACCTACAGGGGACAAGAGACCCAGTACTTC. The rearrangement joins TRBV3-1 to TRBJ2-5, with TRBD1 matching over 7 bases. This CDR3 is built from 13 residues. Losses at the gene ends were 7 bases for V and 2 bases for J; bases not matched to a gene: 4. Germline CDR1 is LGHDT and CDR2 is YNNKEL (reference sequence).

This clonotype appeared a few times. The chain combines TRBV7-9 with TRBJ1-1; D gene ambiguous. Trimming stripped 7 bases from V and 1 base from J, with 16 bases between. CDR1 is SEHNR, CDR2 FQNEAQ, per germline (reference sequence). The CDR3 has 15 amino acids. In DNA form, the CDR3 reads TGTGCCAGCACCCCTCAGGTAGTGGGGAACACTGAAGCTTTCTTT. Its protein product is CASTPQVVGNTEAFF.

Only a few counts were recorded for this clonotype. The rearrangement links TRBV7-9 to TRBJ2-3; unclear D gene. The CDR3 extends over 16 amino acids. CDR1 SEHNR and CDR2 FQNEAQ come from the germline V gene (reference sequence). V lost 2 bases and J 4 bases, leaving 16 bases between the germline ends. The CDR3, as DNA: TGTGCCAGCAGCTTAAGCCGACAAGGTGGAGCAGATACGCAGTATTTT. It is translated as CASSLSRQGGADTQYF.

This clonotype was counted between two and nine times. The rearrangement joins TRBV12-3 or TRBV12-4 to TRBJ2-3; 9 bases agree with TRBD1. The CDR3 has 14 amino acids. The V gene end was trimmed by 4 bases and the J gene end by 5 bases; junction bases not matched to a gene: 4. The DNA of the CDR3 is TGTGCCAGCAGTTGGACAGGGGTGGGAGATACGCAGTATTTT. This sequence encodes CASSWTGVGDTQYF.

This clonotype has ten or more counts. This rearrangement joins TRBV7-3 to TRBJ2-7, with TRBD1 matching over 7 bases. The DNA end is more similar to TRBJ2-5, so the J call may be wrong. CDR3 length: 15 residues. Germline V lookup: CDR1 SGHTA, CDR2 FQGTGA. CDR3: CASSLNPGGSVTQYF. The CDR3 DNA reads TGTGCCAGCAGCTTAAACCCAGGGGGAAGTGTGACCCAGTACTTC.

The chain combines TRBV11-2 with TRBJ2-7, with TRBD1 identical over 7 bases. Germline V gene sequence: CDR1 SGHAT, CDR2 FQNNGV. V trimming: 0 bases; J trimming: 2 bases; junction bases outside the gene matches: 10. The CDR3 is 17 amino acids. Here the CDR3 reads CASSLEKKTGKAYEQYF. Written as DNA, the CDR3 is TGTGCCAGCAGCTTAGAGAAAAAGACAGGGAAGGCCTACGAGCAGTACTTC.

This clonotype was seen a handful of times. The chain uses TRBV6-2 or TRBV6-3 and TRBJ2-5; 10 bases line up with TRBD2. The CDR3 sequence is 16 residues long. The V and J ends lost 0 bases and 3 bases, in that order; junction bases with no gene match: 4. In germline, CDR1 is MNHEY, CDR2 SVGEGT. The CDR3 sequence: CASSYSNLAGEETQYF. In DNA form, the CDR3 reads TGTGCCAGCAGTTACTCCAATCTAGCGGGGGAAGAGACCCAGTACTTC.

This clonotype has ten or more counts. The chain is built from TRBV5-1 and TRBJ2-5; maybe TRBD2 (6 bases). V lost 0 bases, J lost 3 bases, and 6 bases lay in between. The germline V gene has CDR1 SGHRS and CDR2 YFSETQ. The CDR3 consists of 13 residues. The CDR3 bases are TGCGCCAGCAGCTTGGGACTAGAAGAGACCCAGTACTTC. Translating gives CASSLGLEETQYF.

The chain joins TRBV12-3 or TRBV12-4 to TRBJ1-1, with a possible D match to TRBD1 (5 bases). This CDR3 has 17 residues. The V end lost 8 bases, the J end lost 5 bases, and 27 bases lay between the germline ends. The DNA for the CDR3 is TGTGCCAGCCAGCGAAAACGCGGGGGTGGGTCGGGGACTGAAGCTTTCTTT. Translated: CASQRKRGGGSGTEAFF.

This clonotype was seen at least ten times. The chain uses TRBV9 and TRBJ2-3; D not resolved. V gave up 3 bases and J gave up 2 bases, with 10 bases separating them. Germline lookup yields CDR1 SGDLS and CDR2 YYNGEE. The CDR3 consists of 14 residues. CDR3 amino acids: CASSGNSHTDTQYF. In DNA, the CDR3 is TGTGCCAGCAGCGGAAACAGCCACACAGATACGCAGTATTTT.

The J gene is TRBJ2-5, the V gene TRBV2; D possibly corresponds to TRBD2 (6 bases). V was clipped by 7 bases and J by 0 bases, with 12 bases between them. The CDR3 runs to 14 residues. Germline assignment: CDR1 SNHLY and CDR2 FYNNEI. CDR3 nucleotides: TGTGCCAGCATTGTAGCGGAGTACCAAGAGACCCAGTACTTC. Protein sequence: CASIVAEYQETQYF. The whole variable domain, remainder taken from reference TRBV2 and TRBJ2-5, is EPEVTQTPSHQVTQMGQEVILRCVPISNHLYFYWYRQILGQKVEFLVSFYNNEISEKSEIFDDQFSVERPDGSNFTLKIRSTKLEDSAMYFCASIVAEYQETQYFGPGTRLLVL.

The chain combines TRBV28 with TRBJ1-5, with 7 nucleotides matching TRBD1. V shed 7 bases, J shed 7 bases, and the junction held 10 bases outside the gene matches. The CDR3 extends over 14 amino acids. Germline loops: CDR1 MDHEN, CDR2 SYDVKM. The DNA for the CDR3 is TGTGCCAGCATCGACAGGGACCTAGGACAGCCCCAGCATTTT. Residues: CASIDRDLGQPQHF.

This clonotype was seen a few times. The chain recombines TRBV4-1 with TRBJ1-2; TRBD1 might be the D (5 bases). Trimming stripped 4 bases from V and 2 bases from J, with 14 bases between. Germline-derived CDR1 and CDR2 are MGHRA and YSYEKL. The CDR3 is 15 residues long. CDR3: CASSPSDIPNYGYTF. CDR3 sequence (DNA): TGCGCCAGCAGCCCGTCGGACATCCCGAACTATGGCTACACCTTC.

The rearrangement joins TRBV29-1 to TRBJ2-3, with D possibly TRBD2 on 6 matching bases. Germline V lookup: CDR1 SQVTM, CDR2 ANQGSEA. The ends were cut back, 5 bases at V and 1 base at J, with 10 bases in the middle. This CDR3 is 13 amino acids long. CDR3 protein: CSVWGVGTDTQYF. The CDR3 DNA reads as TGCAGCGTTTGGGGGGTCGGCACAGATACGCAGTATTTT.

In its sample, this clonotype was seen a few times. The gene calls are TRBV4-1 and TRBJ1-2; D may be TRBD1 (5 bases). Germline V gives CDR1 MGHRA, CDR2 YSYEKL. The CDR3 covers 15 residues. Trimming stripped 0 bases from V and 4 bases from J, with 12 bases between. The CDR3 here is CASSQDSGTVYGYTF. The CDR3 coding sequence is TGCGCCAGCAGCCAAGATTCTGGGACGGTCTATGGCTACACCTTC.

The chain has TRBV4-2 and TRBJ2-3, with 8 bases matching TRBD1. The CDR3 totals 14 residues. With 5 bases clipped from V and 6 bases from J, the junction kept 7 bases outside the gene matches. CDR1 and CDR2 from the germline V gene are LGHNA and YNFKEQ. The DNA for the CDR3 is TGTGCCAGCAGCGATGCTCAGGGGGCGGATACGCAGTATTTT. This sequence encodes CASSDAQGADTQYF.

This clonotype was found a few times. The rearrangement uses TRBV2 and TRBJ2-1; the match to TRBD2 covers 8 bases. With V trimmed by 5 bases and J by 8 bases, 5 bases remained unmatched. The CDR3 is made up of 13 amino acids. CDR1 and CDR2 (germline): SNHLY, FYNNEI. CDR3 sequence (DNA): TGTGCCAGCAGTAGGCGGGAGGTGGATGAGCAGTTCTTC. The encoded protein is CASSRREVDEQFF. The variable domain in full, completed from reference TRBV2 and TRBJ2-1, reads EPEVTQTPSHQVTQMGQEVILRCVPISNHLYFYWYRQILGQKVEFLVSFYNNEISEKSEIFDDQFSVERPDGSNFTLKIRSTKLEDSAMYFCASSRREVDEQFFGPGTRLTVL.

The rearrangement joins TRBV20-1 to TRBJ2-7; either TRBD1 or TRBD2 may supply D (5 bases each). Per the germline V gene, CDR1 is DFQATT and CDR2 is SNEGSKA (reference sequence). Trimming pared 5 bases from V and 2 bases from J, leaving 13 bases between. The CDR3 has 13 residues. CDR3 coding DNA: TGCAGTGCTTTCGGGACCGACACCTACGAGCAGTACTTC. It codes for CSAFGTDTYEQYF.

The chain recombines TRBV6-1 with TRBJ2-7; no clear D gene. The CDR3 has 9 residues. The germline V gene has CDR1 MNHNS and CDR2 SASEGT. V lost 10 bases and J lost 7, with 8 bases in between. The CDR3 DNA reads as TGTGCCACGCGCCTTGAGCAGTACTTC. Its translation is CATRLEQYF.

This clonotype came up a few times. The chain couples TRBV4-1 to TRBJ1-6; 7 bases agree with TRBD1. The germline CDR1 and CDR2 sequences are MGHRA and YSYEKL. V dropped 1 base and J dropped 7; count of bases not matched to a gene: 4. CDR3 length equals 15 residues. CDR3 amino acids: CASSQGGTENSPLHF. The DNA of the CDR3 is TGCGCCAGCAGCCAAGGTGGGACAGAGAATTCACCCCTCCACTTT.

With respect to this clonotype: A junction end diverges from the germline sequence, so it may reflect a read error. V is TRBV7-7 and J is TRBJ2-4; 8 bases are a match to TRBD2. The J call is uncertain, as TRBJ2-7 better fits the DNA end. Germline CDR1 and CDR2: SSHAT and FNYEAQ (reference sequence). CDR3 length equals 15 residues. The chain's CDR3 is CASSLSAGETYEQYF. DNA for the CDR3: TGTGCTAGCAGCTTATCAGCGGGGGAAACCTACGAGCAGTACTTC.

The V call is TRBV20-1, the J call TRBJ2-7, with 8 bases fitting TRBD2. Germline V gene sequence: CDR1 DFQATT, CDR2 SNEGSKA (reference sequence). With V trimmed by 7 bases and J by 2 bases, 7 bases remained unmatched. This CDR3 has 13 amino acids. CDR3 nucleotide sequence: TGCAGTGGCCTCGGGGGGGCCCCCTACGAGCAGTACTTC. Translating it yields CSGLGGAPYEQYF.

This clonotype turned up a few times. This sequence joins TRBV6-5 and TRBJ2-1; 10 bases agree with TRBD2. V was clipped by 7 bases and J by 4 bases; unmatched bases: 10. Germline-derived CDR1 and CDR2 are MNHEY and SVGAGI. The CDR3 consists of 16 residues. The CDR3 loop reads CASKFSGGSVYNEQFF. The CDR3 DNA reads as TGTGCCAGCAAATTTAGCGGGGGGTCCGTTTACAATGAGCAGTTCTTC.